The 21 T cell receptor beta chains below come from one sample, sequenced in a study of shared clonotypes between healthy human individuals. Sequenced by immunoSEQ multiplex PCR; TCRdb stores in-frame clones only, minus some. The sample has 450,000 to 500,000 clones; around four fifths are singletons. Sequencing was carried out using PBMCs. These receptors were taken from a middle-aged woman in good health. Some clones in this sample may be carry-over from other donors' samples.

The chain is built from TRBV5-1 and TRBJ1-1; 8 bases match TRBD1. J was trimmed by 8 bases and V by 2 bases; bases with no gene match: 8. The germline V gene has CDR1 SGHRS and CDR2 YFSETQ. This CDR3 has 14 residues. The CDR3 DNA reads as TGCGCCAGCAGCTTCCCTCAGGGGGCGGCCGAAGCTTTCTTT. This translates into CASSFPQGAAEAFF.

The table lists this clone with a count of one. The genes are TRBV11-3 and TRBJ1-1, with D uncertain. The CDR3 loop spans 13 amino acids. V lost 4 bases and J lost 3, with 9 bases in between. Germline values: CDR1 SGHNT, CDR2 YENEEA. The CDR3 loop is CASSSQSHTEAFF. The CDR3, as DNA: TGTGCCAGCAGCTCACAAAGTCACACTGAAGCTTTCTTT.

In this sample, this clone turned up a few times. DNA of the CDR3: TGTGCCAGCAGCTCGGGACTAGTGGCTCTCCGTGAGCAGTTCTTC. Encoded protein: CASSSGLVALREQFF. V and J are TRBV13 and TRBJ2-1; 8 bases align to TRBD2. CDR3 length: 15 residues. V shed 4 bases and J 9 bases; nucleotides not matched to a gene: 11. The germline V gene encodes CDR1 PRHDT and CDR2 FYEKMQ (reference sequence).

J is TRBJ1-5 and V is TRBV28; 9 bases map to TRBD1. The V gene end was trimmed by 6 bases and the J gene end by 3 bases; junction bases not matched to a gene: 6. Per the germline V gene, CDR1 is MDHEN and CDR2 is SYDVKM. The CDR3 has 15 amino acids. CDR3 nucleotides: TGTGCCAGCAGCAGGGACAGGGTTCTCAATCAGCCCCAGCATTTT. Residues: CASSRDRVLNQPQHF.

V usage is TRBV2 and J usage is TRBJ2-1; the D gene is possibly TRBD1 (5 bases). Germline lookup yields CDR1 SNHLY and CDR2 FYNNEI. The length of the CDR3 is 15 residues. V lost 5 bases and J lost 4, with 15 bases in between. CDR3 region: CASSLRQIRYNEQFF. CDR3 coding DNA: TGTGCCAGCAGTCTCCGACAGATAAGATACAATGAGCAGTTCTTC.

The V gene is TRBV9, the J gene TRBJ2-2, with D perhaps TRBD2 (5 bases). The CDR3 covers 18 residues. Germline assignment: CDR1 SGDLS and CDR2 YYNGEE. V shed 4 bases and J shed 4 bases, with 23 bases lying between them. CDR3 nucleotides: TGTGCCAGCAGCATAAACCCGGGATCACCCCTTACCACCGGGGAGCTGTTTTTT. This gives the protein CASSINPGSPLTTGELFF.

Here the CDR3 reads CASRRLAGVNTGELFF. The CDR3 nucleotides are TGTGCCAGCAGAAGACTAGCGGGAGTCAACACCGGGGAGCTGTTTTTT. V and J are TRBV27 and TRBJ2-2; 12 bases are shared with TRBD2. This CDR3 is 16 amino acids long. The V segment lost 6 bases and the J segment 2 bases; nucleotides outside the gene matches: 4. CDR1 is MNHEY, CDR2 SMNVEV, per germline (reference sequence).

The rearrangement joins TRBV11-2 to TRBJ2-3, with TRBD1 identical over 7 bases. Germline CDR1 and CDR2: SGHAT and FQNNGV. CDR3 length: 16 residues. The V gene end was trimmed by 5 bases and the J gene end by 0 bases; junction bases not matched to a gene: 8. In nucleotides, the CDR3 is TGTGCCAGCAGCCCGAGGACAGGCACTAGCACAGATACGCAGTATTTT. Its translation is CASSPRTGTSTDTQYF.

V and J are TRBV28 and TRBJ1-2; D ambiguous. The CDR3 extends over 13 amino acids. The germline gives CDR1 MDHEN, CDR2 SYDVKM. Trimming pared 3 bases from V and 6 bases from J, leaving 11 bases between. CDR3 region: CASSLARLDGYTF. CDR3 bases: TGTGCCAGCAGTTTGGCCAGACTAGATGGCTACACCTTC.

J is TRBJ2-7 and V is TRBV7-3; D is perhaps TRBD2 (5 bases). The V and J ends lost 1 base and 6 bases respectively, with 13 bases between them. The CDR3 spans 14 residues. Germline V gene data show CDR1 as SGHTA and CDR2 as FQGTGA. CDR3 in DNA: TGTGCCAGCAGCTTAAGTCCGGGGATCGGCGAGCAGTACTTC. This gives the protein CASSLSPGIGEQYF.

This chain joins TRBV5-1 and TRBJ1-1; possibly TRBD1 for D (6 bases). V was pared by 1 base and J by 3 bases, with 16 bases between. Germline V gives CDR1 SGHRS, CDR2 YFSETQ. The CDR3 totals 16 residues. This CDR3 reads CASSLQQGLRDTEAFF. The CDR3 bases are TGCGCCAGCAGCTTGCAACAGGGCTTAAGGGACACTGAAGCTTTCTTT.

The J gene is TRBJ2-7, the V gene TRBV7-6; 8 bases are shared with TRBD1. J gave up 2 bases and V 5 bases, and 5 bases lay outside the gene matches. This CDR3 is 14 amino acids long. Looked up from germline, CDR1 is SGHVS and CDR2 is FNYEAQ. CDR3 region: CASSRGTGPYEQYF. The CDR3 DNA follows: TGTGCCAGCAGCCGAGGGACAGGTCCCTACGAGCAGTACTTC.

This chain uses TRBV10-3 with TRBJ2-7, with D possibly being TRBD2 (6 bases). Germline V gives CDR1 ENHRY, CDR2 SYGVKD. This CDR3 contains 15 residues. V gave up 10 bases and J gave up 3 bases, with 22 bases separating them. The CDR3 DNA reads TGTGCCACCGCCGAACCGGGACTCTCGAGCTACGAGCAGTACTTC. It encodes CATAEPGLSSYEQYF.

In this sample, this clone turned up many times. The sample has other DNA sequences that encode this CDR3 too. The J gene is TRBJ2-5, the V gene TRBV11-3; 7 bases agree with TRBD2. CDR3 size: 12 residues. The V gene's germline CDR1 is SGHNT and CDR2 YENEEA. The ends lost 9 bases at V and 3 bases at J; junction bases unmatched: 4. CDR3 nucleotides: TGTGCCAGTAGCGCGGGAGAAGAGACCCAGTACTTC. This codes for CASSAGEETQYF. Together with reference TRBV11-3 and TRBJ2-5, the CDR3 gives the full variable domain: EAGVVQSPRYKIIEKKQPVAFWCNPISGHNTLYWYLQNLGQGPELLIRYENEEAVDDSQLPKDRFSAERLKGVDSTLKIQPAELGDSAVYLCASSAGEETQYFGPGTRLLVL.

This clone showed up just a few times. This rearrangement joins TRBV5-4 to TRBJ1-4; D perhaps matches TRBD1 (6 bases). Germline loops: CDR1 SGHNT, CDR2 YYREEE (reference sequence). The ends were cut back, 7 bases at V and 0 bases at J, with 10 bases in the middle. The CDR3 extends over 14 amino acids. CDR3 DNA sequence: TGTGCCAGCCGGAACAGGGCAACTAATGAAAAACTGTTTTTT. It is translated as CASRNRATNEKLFF.

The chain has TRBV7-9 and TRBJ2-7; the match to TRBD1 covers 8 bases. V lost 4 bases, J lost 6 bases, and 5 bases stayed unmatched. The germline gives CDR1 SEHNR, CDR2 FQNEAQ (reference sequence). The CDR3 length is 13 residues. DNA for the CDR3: TGTGCCAGCAGCTCGCCAGGGGGCCTCGAGCAGTACTTC. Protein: CASSSPGGLEQYF.

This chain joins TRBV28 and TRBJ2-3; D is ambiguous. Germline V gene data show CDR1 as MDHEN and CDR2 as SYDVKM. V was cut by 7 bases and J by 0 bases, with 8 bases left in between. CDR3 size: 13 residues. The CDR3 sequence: CASTRASTDTQYF. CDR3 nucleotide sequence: TGTGCCAGCACCCGTGCCAGCACAGATACGCAGTATTTT.

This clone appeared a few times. The CDR3 loop is CASSGGVAPDTQYF. In DNA, the CDR3 is TGCGCCAGCAGCGGGGGTGTTGCCCCAGATACGCAGTATTTT. The chain is built from TRBV5-1 and TRBJ2-3; possibly TRBD1 or TRBD2 for D (5 bases each). This CDR3 contains 14 residues. With 4 bases removed from V and 4 bases from J, the gap between germline ends came to 13 bases. Germline-derived CDR1 and CDR2 are SGHRS and YFSETQ.

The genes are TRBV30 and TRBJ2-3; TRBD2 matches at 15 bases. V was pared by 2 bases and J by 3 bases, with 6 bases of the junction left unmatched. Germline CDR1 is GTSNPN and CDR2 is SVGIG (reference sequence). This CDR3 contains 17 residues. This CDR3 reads CAWSSGLAGGPTDTQYF. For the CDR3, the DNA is TGTGCCTGGAGTTCAGGACTAGCGGGAGGGCCGACAGATACGCAGTATTTT.

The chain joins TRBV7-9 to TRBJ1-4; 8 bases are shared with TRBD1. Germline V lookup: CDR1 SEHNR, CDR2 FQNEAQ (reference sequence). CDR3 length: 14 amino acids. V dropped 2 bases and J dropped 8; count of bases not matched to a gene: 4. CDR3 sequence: CASSLQGAWEKLFF. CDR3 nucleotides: TGTGCCAGCAGCTTACAGGGGGCGTGGGAAAAACTGTTTTTT.

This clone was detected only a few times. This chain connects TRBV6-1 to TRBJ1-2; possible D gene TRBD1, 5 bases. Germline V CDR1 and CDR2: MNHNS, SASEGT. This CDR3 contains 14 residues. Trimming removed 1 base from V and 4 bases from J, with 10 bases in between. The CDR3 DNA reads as TGTGCCAGCAGTGAAGGGGGCAGTTCCTATGGCTACACCTTC. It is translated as CASSEGGSSYGYTF.